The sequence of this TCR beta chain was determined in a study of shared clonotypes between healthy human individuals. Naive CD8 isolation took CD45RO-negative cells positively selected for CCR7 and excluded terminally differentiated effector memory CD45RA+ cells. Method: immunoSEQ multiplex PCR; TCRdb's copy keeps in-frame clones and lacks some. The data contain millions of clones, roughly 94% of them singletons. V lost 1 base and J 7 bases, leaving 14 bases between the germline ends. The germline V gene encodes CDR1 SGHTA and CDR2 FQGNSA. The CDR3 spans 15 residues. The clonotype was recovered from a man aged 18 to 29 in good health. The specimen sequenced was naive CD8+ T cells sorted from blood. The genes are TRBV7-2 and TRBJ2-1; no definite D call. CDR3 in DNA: TGTGCCAGCAGCTTAGGGTCGCAGGCAATTAATGAGCAGTTCTTC. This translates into CASSLGSQAINEQFF.